This record concerns one T cell receptor (beta chain) sequence. The junction does not match germline at one end; this may be a read error. This specimen belongs to a study of blood T cell repertoires in COVID-19. The table came from immunoSEQ multiplex PCR; TCRdb's copy has only in-frame clones and leaves some out. The sample has around 200,000 clones, about 90% seen once. The CDR3 has 12 amino acids. Germline-derived CDR1 and CDR2 are MNHEY and SVGAGI. The chain recombines TRBV6-5 with TRBJ2-1; D gene unclear. The receptor was derived from a woman aged 18 to 35 who had recovered from COVID-19. Sequencing was done on a sample of peripheral blood. DNA of the CDR3: TGTGCCAGCAGTTACTCCGACAATGAGCAGTTCTTC. Encoded protein: CASSYSDNEQFF.